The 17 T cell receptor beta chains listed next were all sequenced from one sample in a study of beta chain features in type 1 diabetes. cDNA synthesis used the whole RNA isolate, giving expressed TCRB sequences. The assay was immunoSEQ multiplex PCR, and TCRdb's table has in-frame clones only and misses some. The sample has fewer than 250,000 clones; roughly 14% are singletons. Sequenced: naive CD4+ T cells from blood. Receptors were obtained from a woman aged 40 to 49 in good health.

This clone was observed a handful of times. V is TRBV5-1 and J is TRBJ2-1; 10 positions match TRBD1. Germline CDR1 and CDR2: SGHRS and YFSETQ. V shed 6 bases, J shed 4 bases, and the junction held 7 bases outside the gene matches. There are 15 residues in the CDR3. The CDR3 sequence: CASTETGGRYNEQFF. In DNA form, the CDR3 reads TGCGCCAGCACCGAGACAGGGGGCAGGTACAATGAGCAGTTCTTC.

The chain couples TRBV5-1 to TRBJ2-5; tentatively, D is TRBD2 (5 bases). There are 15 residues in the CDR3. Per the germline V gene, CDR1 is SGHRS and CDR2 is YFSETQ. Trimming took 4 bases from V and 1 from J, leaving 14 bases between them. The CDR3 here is CASSPTTALQETQYF. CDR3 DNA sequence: TGCGCCAGCAGCCCGACTACCGCGCTCCAAGAGACCCAGTACTTC.

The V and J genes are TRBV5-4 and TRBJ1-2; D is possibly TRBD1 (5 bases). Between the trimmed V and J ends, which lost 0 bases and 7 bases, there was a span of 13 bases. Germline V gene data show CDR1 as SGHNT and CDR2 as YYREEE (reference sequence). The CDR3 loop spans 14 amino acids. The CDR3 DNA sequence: TGTGCCAGCAGCTTGGCACAGGTAGGGGCTGGCTACACCTTC. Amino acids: CASSLAQVGAGYTF.

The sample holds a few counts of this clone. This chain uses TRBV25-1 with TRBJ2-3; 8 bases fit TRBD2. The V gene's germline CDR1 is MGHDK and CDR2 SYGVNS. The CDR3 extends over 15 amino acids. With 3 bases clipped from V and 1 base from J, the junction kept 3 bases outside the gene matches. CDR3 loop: CASSDYSGGTDTQYF. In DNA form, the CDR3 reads TGTGCCAGCAGTGATTATAGCGGGGGCACAGATACGCAGTATTTT.

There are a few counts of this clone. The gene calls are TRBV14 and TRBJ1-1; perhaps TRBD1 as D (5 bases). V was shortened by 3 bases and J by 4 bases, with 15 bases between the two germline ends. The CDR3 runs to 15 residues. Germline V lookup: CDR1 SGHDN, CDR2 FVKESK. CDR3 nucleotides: TGTGCCAGCAGCCATCGGGGCGGAGGGCCCACTGAAGCTTTCTTT. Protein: CASSHRGGGPTEAFF.

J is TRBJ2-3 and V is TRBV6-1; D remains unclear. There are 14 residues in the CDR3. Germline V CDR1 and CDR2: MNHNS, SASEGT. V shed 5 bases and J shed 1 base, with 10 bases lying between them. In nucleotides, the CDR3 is TGTGCCAGCAGTTCCTCCGGAGGCACAGATACGCAGTATTTT. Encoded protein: CASSSSGGTDTQYF.

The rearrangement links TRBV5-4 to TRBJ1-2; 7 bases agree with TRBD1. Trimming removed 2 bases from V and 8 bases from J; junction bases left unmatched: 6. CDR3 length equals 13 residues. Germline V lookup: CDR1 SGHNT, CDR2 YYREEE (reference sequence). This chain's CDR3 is CASSLQGPGGYTF. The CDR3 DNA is TGTGCCAGCAGCTTACAGGGGCCGGGGGGCTACACCTTC.

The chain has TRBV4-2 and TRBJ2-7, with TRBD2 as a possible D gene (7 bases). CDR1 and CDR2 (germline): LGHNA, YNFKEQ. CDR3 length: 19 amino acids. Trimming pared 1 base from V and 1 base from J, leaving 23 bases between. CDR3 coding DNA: TGTGCCAGCAGCCAAGGGTTAGACCTTACGGGGGGCCGTTCCTACGAGCAGTACTTC. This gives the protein CASSQGLDLTGGRSYEQYF.

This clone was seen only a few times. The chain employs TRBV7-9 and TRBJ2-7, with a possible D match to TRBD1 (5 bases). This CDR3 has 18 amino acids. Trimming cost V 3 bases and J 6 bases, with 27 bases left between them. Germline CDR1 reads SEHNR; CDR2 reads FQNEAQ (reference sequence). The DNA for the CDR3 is TGTGCCAGCAGCTTGGGCAGGGCTAACGGTCTACGTAATGGCGAGCAGTACTTC. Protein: CASSLGRANGLRNGEQYF. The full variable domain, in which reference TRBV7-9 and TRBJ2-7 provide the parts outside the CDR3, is DTGVSQNPRHKITKRGQNVTFRCDPISEHNRLYWYRQTLGQGPEFLTYFQNEAQLEKSRLLSDRFSAERPKGSFSTLEIQRTEQGDSAMYLCASSLGRANGLRNGEQYFGPGTRLTVT.

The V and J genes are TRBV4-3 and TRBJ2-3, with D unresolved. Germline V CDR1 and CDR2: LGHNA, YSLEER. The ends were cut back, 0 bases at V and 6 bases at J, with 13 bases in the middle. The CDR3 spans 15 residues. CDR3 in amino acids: CASSQEAHIMDTQYF. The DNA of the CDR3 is TGCGCCAGCAGCCAAGAAGCCCATATCATGGATACGCAGTATTTT.

The CDR3 DNA follows: TGTGCCAGCAGCCAAAATCTGCGATCCCAAGAGGGCTACACCTTC. It encodes CASSQNLRSQEGYTF. The V and J genes are TRBV14 and TRBJ1-2; D remains unclear. There are 15 residues in the CDR3. The V and J ends lost 2 bases and 8 bases respectively, with 18 bases between them. Germline CDR1 and CDR2: SGHDN and FVKESK.

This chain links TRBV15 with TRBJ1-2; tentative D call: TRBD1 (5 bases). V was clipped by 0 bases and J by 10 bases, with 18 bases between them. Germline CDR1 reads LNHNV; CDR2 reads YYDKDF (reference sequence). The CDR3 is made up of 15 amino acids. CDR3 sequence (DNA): TGTGCCACCAGCAGAGATCTGGGGCAGGACGGCATCTACACCTTC. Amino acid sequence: CATSRDLGQDGIYTF.

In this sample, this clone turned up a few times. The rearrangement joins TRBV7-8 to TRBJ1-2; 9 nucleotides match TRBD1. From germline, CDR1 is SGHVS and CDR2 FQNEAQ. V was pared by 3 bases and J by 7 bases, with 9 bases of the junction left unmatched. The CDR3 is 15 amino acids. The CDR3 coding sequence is TGTGCCAGCAGCTTGAAGGACAGGGGACCAAGTGGCTACACCTTC. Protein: CASSLKDRGPSGYTF.

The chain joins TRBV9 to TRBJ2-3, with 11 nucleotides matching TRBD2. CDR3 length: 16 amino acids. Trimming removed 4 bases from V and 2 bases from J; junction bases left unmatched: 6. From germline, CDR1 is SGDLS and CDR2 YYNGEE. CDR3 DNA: TGTGCCAGCAGCCTTAGACTAGCGGGGATCACAGATACGCAGTATTTT. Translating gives CASSLRLAGITDTQYF.

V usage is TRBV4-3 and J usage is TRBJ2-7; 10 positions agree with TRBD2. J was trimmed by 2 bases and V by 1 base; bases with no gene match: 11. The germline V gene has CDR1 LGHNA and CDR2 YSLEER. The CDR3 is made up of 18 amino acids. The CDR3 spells CASSQARGASGGPYEQYF. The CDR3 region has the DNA TGCGCCAGCAGCCAAGCCCGCGGGGCTAGCGGGGGTCCCTACGAGCAGTACTTC.

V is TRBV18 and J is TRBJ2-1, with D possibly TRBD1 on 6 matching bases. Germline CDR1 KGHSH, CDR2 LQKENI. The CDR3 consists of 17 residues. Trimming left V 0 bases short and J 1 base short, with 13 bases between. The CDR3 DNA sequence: TGTGCCAGCTCACCACCGTTTTCAGGGGTTTCCTACAATGAGCAGTTCTTC. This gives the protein CASSPPFSGVSYNEQFF.

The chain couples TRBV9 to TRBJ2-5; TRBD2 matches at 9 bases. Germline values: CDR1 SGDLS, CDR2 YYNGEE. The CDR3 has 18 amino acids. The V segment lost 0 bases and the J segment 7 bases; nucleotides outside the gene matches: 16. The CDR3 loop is CASSVATGGGGAVGTQYF. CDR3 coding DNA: TGTGCCAGCAGCGTAGCTACGGGCGGCGGGGGGGCCGTAGGGACCCAGTACTTC. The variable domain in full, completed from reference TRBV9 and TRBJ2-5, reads DSGVTQTPKHLITATGQRVTLRCSPRSGDLSVYWYQQSLDQGLQFLIQYYNGEERAKGNILERFSAQQFPDLHSELNLSSLELGDSALYFCASSVATGGGGAVGTQYFGPGTRLLVL.